These T cell receptor beta chains were read from a single sample in a study of human T cells and chemical hapten exposure. MiXCR, applied by TCRdb to the RACE reads, yields one record per CDR3 protein. The repertoire holds 380,000 or so distinct CDR3 sequences, with roughly 4.8% as singletons. This material consisted of whole blood, taken in connection with sensitization to the hapten diphenylcyclopropenone (DPC). The receptor set was obtained from a woman in her forties or fifties with alopecia areata. Some clones in this sample may be carry-over from other donors' samples. CDR3s include the opening cysteine and the closing phenylalanine or tryptophan. The D gene is left open where the match is weak. Size is stated for part of the rows, as once, few or many counts, or as a class when the clone is expanded.

V gene	J gene	clone size	D gene	CDR3 DNA	CDR3 protein
TRBV20-1	TRBJ2-7	NA	TRBD2	TGCAGTGCTAGATCAACTAGCGGGCACTCGGGCGAGCAGTACTTC	CSARSTSGHSGEQYF
TRBV5-1	TRBJ2-7	many	NA	TGCGCCAGCAGCTTGGCCCGACCCGGGGAGGCCTACGAGCAGTACTTC	CASSLARPGEAYEQYF
TRBV20-1	TRBJ2-3	many	NA	TGCAGTGCAGGAGGGGCGCTAGCGACAGATACGCAGTATTTT	CSAGGALATDTQYF
TRBV9	TRBJ1-6	many	TRBD1	TGTGCCAGCAGCGTAGAGGGCAGGGGGCTTTCACCCCTCCACTTT	CASSVEGRGLSPLHF
TRBV7-6	TRBJ1-3	few	NA	TGTGCCAGCAGCTTAATGGGGCAGGGCACTGGAAACACCATATATTTT	CASSLMGQGTGNTIYF
TRBV3-1	TRBJ2-2	many	TRBD2	TGTGCCAGCAGCCAAGAACGGCTAGCGGGAGTCAACACCGGGGAGCTGTTTTTT	CASSQERLAGVNTGELFF
TRBV29-1	TRBJ1-2	many	TRBD1	TGCAGCGTTGAGGGACAGAACTATGGCTACACCTTC	CSVEGQNYGYTF
TRBV4-3	TRBJ1-4	many	NA	TGCGCCAGCAGCCAAGGCGGGGCGGAAAAACTGTTTTTT	CASSQGGAEKLFF
TRBV6-5	TRBJ1-5	many	NA	TGTGCCAGCAGTTCACGGCCGGAACATCAGCCCCAGCATTTT	CASSSRPEHQPQHF
TRBV27	TRBJ2-7	NA	NA	TGTGCCAGCAGTGCCCGGGGCGGCCCCCGTGAGCAGTACTTC	CASSARGGPREQYF
TRBV5-1	TRBJ2-6	NA	NA	TGCGCCAGCAGCCCCACTCTGGGGGCTGGGGCCAACGTCCTGACTTTC	CASSPTLGAGANVLTF
TRBV27	TRBJ2-2	few	NA	TGTGCCAGCAGTTACCAGCGCACCGGGGAGCTGTTTTTT	CASSYQRTGELFF
TRBV2	TRBJ2-7	NA	NA	TGTGCCAGCAGTCTCCGGGGGTTGCCCTACGAGCAGTACTTC	CASSLRGLPYEQYF
TRBV6-6	TRBJ1-1	few	NA	TGTGCCAGCAGTTACCCGGCAGCCGAGAACACTGAAGCTTTCTTT	CASSYPAAENTEAFF
TRBV7-2	TRBJ2-2	many	NA	TGTGCCAGCAGCTTAAGGATCGGGGAGCTGTTTTTT	CASSLRIGELFF
TRBV23-1	TRBJ2-7	few	NA	TGCGCCACCGATTCGACAAGTGTTCGTGATCCGGGGTGGAGTTTCTACGAGCAGTACTTC	CATDSTSVRDPGWSFYEQYF
TRBV2	TRBJ1-4	many	NA	TGTGCCAGCAGATGGGACACGGGCGCCTCAACTAATGAAAAACTGTTTTTT	CASRWDTGASTNEKLFF
TRBV20-1	TRBJ2-7	few	TRBD1	TGCAGTGCTCCGGGACAGGGGATCCACGAGCAGTACTTC	CSAPGQGIHEQYF
TRBV12-3/TRBV12-4	TRBJ2-2	few	NA	TGTGCCAGCAGGACACCCGGGACTTCGAACACCGGGGAGCTGTTTTTT	CASRTPGTSNTGELFF
TRBV6-2/TRBV6-3	TRBJ2-3	NA	NA	TGTGCCAGCAGTTACGCCGGGACCTCCACAGATACGCAGTATTTT	CASSYAGTSTDTQYF
TRBV18	TRBJ2-3	few	NA	TGTGCCAGCTCAGACCTTTACCAGTATTTT	CASSDLYQYF
TRBV20-1	TRBJ2-1	NA	TRBD2	TGCAGTGCCATTACTAGCGGGAGGAACTACAATGAGCAGTTCTTC	CSAITSGRNYNEQFF
TRBV5-1	TRBJ2-1	NA	TRBD2	TGCGCCAGCAGTGAGCGGGGGGGCAATAATGAGCAGTTCTTC	CASSERGGNNEQFF
TRBV12-3/TRBV12-4	TRBJ1-4	many	NA	TGTGCCAGCAGCCGGGGAATTAATGAAAAACTGTTTTTT	CASSRGINEKLFF
TRBV5-1	TRBJ1-1	medium-sized	NA	TGCGCCAGCAGCTTACGGGACACTGAAGCTTTCTTT	CASSLRDTEAFF
TRBV5-1	TRBJ1-1	many	NA	TGCGCCAGCAGCTGGGTGGCGGAGAACACTGAAGCTTTCTTT	CASSWVAENTEAFF
TRBV20-1	TRBJ2-7	NA	NA	TGCAGTGCTAGAGATCAAGGTTACGAGCAGTACTTC	CSARDQGYEQYF
TRBV2	TRBJ1-1	many	NA	TGTGCCAGCAGACTCGACAAGCGGACTGAAGCTTTCTTT	CASRLDKRTEAFF
TRBV19	TRBJ2-1	NA	NA	TGTGCCAGTAGTATAGATTCCGAGGTCAATGAGCAGTTCTTC	CASSIDSEVNEQFF
TRBV5-6	TRBJ1-1	many	NA	TGTGCCAGCAGCTTGAGGATGAACACTGAAGCTTTCTTT	CASSLRMNTEAFF
TRBV6-5	TRBJ2-1	many	TRBD2	TGTGCCAGCAGCCCCGGGGGGAGGGATGAGCAGTTCTTC	CASSPGGRDEQFF
TRBV28	TRBJ1-5	few	NA	TGTGCCAGCAGTCCCTCAGGGTCTCATCAGCCCCAGCATTTT	CASSPSGSHQPQHF
TRBV11-2	TRBJ1-2	NA	NA	TGTGCCAGCAGCTCCTATCGGGACGGCAACTATGGCTACACCTTC	CASSSYRDGNYGYTF
TRBV28	TRBJ2-7	many	NA	TGTGCCAGCAGTCCTCGTATCTCCTACGAGCAGTACTTC	CASSPRISYEQYF
TRBV19	TRBJ2-2	many	NA	TGTGCCAGTTGTGGGAACACCGGGGAGCTGTTTTTT	CASCGNTGELFF
TRBV12-5	TRBJ1-5	NA	NA	TGTGCTAGTGGTAGAACGGAGAGCAATCAGCCCCAGCATTTT	CASGRTESNQPQHF
TRBV30	TRBJ2-3	many	NA	TGTGCCTGGAACCTGATCACAGATACGCAGTATTTT	CAWNLITDTQYF
TRBV20-1	TRBJ2-1	NA	TRBD2	TGCAGTGCTAGAAAACCGGGACTAGCCGTCTATGAGCAGTTCTTC	CSARKPGLAVYEQFF
TRBV28	TRBJ2-7	few	NA	TGTGCCAGCAGGGGGGGACTCGAATCCTACGAGCAGTACTTC	CASRGGLESYEQYF
TRBV15	TRBJ1-1	once	NA	TGTGCCACCAGCAGTGAGAGGGGTCGGACTGAAGCTTTCTTT	CATSSERGRTEAFF
TRBV5-6	TRBJ2-1	many	TRBD2	TGTGCCAGCAGCTTAGGGACTAGCGGGAGTATCAACAATGAGCAGTTCTTC	CASSLGTSGSINNEQFF
TRBV29-1	TRBJ2-1	many	TRBD2	TGCAGCGTTGCCCGCTCGGGACTAGCGAGGGGCGGTGAGCAGTTCTTC	CSVARSGLARGGEQFF
TRBV5-6	TRBJ1-1	many	NA	TGTGCCAGCAGCTTGTTGGATTTGAACACTGAAGCTTTCTTT	CASSLLDLNTEAFF
TRBV4-3	TRBJ2-1	many	NA	TGCGCCAGCAGCCAAGATCCCGGAAACTACAATGAGCAGTTCTTC	CASSQDPGNYNEQFF
TRBV6-5	TRBJ1-1	many	NA	TGTGCCAGCAGTAGGGGACGGACGGGAGCTTTCTTT	CASSRGRTGAFF
TRBV29-1	TRBJ2-1	NA	NA	TGCAGCGTTGTTGGGGGTCGAAGGAATGAGCAGTTCTTC	CSVVGGRRNEQFF